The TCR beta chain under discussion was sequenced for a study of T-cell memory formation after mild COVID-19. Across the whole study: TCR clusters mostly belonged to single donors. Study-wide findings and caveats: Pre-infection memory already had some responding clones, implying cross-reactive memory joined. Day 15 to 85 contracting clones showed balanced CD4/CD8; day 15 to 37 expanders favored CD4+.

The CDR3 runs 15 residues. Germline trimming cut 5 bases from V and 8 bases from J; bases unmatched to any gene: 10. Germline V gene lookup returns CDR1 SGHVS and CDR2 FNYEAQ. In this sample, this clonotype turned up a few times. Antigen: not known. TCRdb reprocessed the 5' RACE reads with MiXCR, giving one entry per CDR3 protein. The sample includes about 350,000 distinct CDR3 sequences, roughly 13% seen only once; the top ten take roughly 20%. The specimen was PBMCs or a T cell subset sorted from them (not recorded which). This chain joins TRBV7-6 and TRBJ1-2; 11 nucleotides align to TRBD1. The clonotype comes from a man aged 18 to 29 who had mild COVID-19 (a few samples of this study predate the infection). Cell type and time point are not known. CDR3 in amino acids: CASSPTPGQGGGYTF. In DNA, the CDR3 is TGTGCCAGCAGCCCCACCCCGGGACAGGGGGGGGGCTACACCTTC.